The rows below give T cell receptor beta chains drawn from one sample of a study of beta chain features in type 1 diabetes. Libraries were prepared by immunoSEQ multiplex PCR; TCRdb keeps only in-frame clonotypes and omits some of them. Here the sample spans under 90,000 clones, about a third being singletons. Sequencing was done on a sample of stem cell memory CD4+ T cells from blood. The receptors derive from a woman aged 18 to 35 in good health. Both conserved end residues are part of each CDR3. A D gene is named only where the DNA matches it firmly. For some rows the clone size is stated as once, few or many, or as a class when expanded; others skip it.

TRBV7-9	TRBJ1-2	few	-	CASSLGGDDYTF	TGTGCCAGCAGCTTAGGGGGGGACGACTACACCTTC
TRBV5-1	TRBJ2-3	few	-	CASSLYGTSTDTQYF	TGCGCCAGCAGCTTGTACGGGACTAGCACAGATACGCAGTATTTT
TRBV29-1	TRBJ2-3	-	-	CSGDLTGEPTDTQYF	TGCAGCGGAGACTTGACAGGAGAACCAACAGATACGCAGTATTTT
TRBV7-9	TRBJ1-5	few	TRBD1	CASSLGQANQPQHF	TGTGCCAGCAGTTTGGGACAGGCCAATCAGCCCCAGCATTTT
TRBV5-5	TRBJ1-1	-	-	CASSLAPTEAFF	TGTGCCAGCAGCTTGGCCCCTACTGAAGCTTTCTTT
TRBV9	TRBJ1-1	-	-	CASSAFVSRGNTEAFF	TGTGCCAGCAGCGCCTTCGTATCCAGGGGGAACACTGAAGCTTTCTTT
TRBV6-5	TRBJ1-1	-	-	CASKNGNTEAFF	TGTGCCAGCAAAAACGGGAACACTGAAGCTTTCTTT
TRBV30	TRBJ2-3	few	TRBD2	CAWSGYETSGVSDTQYF	TGTGCCTGGAGTGGTTATGAGACTAGCGGGGTTTCAGATACGCAGTATTTT
TRBV5-8	TRBJ2-1	-	TRBD2	CASSLEAGGPGNEQFF	TGTGCCAGCAGCTTGGAGGCGGGAGGGCCGGGTAATGAGCAGTTCTTC
TRBV30	TRBJ2-4	few	TRBD1	CAWSPNTGGIQYF	TGTGCCTGGAGTCCCAACACAGGGGGCATTCAGTACTTC
TRBV4-2	TRBJ2-2	few	TRBD1	CASSTRTGRKDTGELFF	TGTGCCAGCAGCACGCGGACAGGGAGGAAGGACACCGGGGAGCTGTTTTTT
TRBV6-1	TRBJ2-7	-	-	CASSEALPGSRSYEQYF	TGTGCCAGCAGTGAAGCGCTTCCGGGATCCAGAAGTTACGAGCAGTACTTC
TRBV7-2	TRBJ1-4	-	TRBD1	CASSLRGTGGPEKLFF	TGTGCCAGCAGCTTAAGGGGGACAGGGGGGCCGGAAAAACTGTTTTTT
TRBV19	TRBJ1-2	few	-	CASSIDGRIYGYTF	TGTGCCAGTAGTATAGATGGCAGGATCTATGGCTACACCTTC
TRBV9	TRBJ2-7	few	-	CASSVEVGVHEQYF	TGTGCCAGCAGCGTAGAGGTGGGAGTCCACGAGCAGTACTTC
TRBV29-1	TRBJ1-4	-	TRBD1	CSVGDRATNEKLFF	TGCAGCGTTGGCGACAGGGCAACTAATGAAAAACTGTTTTTT
TRBV6-6	TRBJ1-5	few	TRBD1	CASRMTGGSNQPQHF	TGTGCCAGCAGAATGACAGGGGGCAGCAATCAGCCCCAGCATTTT
TRBV29-1	TRBJ1-2	-	TRBD1	CSASGQGNYGYTF	TGCAGCGCCTCCGGACAGGGGAACTATGGCTACACCTTC
TRBV2	TRBJ2-5	-	-	CASKTDWGGGPQYF	TGTGCCAGCAAAACGGACTGGGGCGGGGGCCCCCAGTACTTC
TRBV5-4	TRBJ2-5	-	TRBD2	CASSTRLAGGQETQYF	TGTGCCAGCAGCACCAGACTAGCGGGGGGCCAAGAGACCCAGTACTTC
TRBV2	TRBJ1-2	few	-	CASIPGVPPLGYTF	TGTGCCAGCATTCCGGGGGTTCCGCCCCTTGGCTACACCTTC
TRBV9	TRBJ2-2	-	TRBD1	CASSIQGSGELFF	TGTGCCAGCAGCATACAGGGGTCCGGGGAGCTGTTTTTT
TRBV7-9	TRBJ1-2	few	-	CASSTTPGEGGYTF	TGTGCCAGCAGCACCACCCCGGGGGAGGGAGGCTACACCTTC
TRBV10-3	TRBJ2-6	-	-	CASNEGSGANVLTF	TGTGCCAGCAACGAGGGCTCTGGGGCCAACGTCCTGACTTTC
TRBV30	TRBJ1-1	-	-	CAWSRPGGVTEAFF	TGTGCCTGGAGTCGTCCTGGGGGGGTGACTGAAGCTTTCTTT
TRBV7-2	TRBJ1-2	few	-	CASSLVGSRSGYTF	TGTGCCAGCAGCTTAGTCGGGTCCCGTAGTGGCTACACCTTC